This T cell receptor (beta chain) was identified in a study of cytomegalovirus exposure and HLA in healthy donors. The PCR ran on 60 Vbeta and 13 Jbeta primers. The protocol was immunoSEQ multiplex PCR, while the TCRdb copy is restricted to in-frame clones and leaves out a portion. The data show over 100,000 clones, with around two thirds seen just once and about 2.6% held by the top ten. At sampling all donors were nominally healthy, likely with unrecorded immune exposures. The CDR3 consists of 15 residues. The J segment lost 5 bases and the V segment lost 0 bases, leaving 4 bases of the junction unmatched. Germline CDR1 and CDR2: SGDLS and YYNGEE.

Sample: PBMCs. This sequence was found in a woman between 40 and 55 years old in good health and CMV-seronegative. The rearrangement joins TRBV9 to TRBJ2-7, with 11 bases aligning to TRBD1. The CDR3 nucleotides read TGTGCCAGCAGCGTAGAAGGACAGGGGGCCAACGAGCAGTACTTC. Translating it yields CASSVEGQGANEQYF.